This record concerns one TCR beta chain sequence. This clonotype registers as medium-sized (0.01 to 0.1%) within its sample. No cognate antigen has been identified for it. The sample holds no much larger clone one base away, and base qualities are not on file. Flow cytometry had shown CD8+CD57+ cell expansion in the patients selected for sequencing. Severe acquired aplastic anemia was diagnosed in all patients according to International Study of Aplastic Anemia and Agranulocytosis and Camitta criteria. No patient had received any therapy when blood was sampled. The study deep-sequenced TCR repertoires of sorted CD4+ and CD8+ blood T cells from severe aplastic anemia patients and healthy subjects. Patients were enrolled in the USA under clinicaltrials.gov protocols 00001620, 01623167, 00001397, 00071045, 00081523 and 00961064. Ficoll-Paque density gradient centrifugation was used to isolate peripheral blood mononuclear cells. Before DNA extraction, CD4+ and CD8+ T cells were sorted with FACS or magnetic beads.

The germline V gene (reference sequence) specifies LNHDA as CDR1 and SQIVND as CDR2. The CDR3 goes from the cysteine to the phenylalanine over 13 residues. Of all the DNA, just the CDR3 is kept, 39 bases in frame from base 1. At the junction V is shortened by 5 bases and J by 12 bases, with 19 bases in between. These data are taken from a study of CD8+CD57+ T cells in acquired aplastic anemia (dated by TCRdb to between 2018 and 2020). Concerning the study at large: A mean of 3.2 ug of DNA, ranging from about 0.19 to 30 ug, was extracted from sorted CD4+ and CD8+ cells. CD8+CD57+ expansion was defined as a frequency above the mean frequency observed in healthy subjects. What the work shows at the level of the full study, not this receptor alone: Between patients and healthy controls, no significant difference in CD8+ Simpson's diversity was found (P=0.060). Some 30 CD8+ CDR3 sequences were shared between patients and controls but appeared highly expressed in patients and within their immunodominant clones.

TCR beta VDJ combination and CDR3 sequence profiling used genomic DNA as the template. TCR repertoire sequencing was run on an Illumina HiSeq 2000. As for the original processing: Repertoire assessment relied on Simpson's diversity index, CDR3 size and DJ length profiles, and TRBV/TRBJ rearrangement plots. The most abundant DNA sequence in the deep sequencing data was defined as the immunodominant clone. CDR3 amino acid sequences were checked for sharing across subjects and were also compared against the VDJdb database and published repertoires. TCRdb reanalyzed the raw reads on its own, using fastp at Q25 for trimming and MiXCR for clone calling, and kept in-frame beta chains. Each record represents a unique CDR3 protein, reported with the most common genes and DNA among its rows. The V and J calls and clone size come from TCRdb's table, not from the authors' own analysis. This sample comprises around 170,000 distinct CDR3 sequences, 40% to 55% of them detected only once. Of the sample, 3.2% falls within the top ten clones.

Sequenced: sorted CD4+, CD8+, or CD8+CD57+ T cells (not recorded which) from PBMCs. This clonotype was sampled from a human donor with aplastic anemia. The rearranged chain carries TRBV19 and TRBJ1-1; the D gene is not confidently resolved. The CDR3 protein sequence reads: CASSPQDGRVTFF. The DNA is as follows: TGTGCCAGTAGTCCTCAGGACGGACGAGTAACTTTCTTT.